The rows below give T cell receptor beta chains drawn from one sample of a study of shared clonotypes between healthy human individuals. Sequenced by immunoSEQ multiplex PCR; TCRdb stores in-frame clones only, minus some. The sample consists of around 1 million clones, 70% to 85% of them appearing once. The specimen was memory CD4+ T cells sorted from blood. Source of these receptors: a man younger than 35 in good health. The CDR3 runs from the conserved cysteine through the conserved F or W. The D gene is left open where the match is weak. Some rows have no size entry. The others give once, few or many, or a class for an expanded clone.

>14|once|TRBD1|TRBV6-1|TRBJ1-2
TGTGCCAGCAGTGGAGGCAGGGGGGAGTATGGCTACACCTTC
CASSGGRGEYGYTF
>13|once|-|TRBV10-3|TRBJ2-5
TGTGCCATCAGGGACCGGGGCCAAGAGACCCAGTACTTC
CAIRDRGQETQYF
>15|-|TRBD1|TRBV5-1|TRBJ2-7
TGCGCCAGCAGCCCCCTGGGACAGGACCTTGGGGAGCAGTACTTC
CASSPLGQDLGEQYF
>14|-|-|TRBV7-8|TRBJ2-3
TGTGCCAGCAGCTTAAGGGGCAGGCCAGATACGCAGTATTTT
CASSLRGRPDTQYF
>16|-|TRBD2|TRBV25-1|TRBJ2-5
TGTGCCAGCAGTGAACTAGCGGGAGGTTTGATAGAGACCCAGTACTTC
CASSELAGGLIETQYF
>14|once|-|TRBV10-3|TRBJ1-6
TGTGCCATCAGTGCAGTGGGGAATAATTCACCCCTCCACTTT
CAISAVGNNSPLHF
>15|-|TRBD1|TRBV29-1|TRBJ2-1
TGCAGCGCCCCCCAGGGGGCGTCGGCCTACAATGAGCAGTTCTTC
CSAPQGASAYNEQFF
>16|-|TRBD2|TRBV25-1|TRBJ2-1
TGTGCCAGCAGTGAACGGGGACTAGCCGTATACAATGAGCAGTTCTTC
CASSERGLAVYNEQFF
>16|few|TRBD1|TRBV5-4|TRBJ1-1
TGTGCCAGCAACCAAGACAGGGATAATTCAAGGACTGAAGCTTTCTTT
CASNQDRDNSRTEAFF
>14|-|-|TRBV5-1|TRBJ1-4
TGCGCCAGCAAACCGAACGCAGGGGCAGAAAAACTGTTTTTT
CASKPNAGAEKLFF
>16|once|TRBD1|TRBV30|TRBJ2-5
TGTGCCTGGAGTCCCAACGTCAAGGGACAGTGGGAGACCCAGTACTTC
CAWSPNVKGQWETQYF
>15|once|-|TRBV7-2|TRBJ1-5
TGTGCCAGCAGCCAGAGTCCCAGTTTCAATCAGCCCCAGCATTTT
CASSQSPSFNQPQHF
>13|-|-|TRBV19|TRBJ1-1
TGTGCCAGTAGTCGGCGGGGGCAGTTTGAAGCTTTCTTT
CASSRRGQFEAFF
>14|-|-|TRBV5-1|TRBJ2-3
TGCGCCAGCAGCTTGGAGCGCCTCACAGATACGCAGTATTTT
CASSLERLTDTQYF
>18|-|TRBD2|TRBV7-2|TRBJ2-3
TGTGCCAGCAGCCCGGGGGGCGGGAGGGCCTTGTACACAGATACGCAGTATTTT
CASSPGGGRALYTDTQYF
>14|-|-|TRBV6-5|TRBJ1-6
TGTGCCTCCTCCGAGTTTTGGAATAATTCACCCCTCCACTTT
CASSEFWNNSPLHF
>14|once|-|TRBV2|TRBJ2-3
TGTGCCAGCCGAGGTAGGGGAGGCACAGATACGCAGTATTTT
CASRGRGGTDTQYF
>16|-|-|TRBV28|TRBJ2-3
TGTGCCAGCAGTTTACTGCCCCAATGGGGGACAGATACGCAGTATTTT
CASSLLPQWGTDTQYF
>13|-|-|TRBV6-1|TRBJ2-5
TGTGCCAGCAGGGACCTCATCTTGGAGACCCAGTACTTC
CASRDLILETQYF
>14|-|TRBD1|TRBV18|TRBJ2-4
TGTGCCAGCTCACCGCAGGGACAGGGGGGCATTCAGTACTTC
CASSPQGQGGIQYF
>14|-|-|TRBV5-4|TRBJ1-2
TGTGCCAGCAGCTTGGAGCCTGCTAACTATGGCTACACCTTC
CASSLEPANYGYTF
>14|-|TRBD1|TRBV28|TRBJ1-2
TGTGCCAGCAGTTTGGGTGGACAGGGGGGAGGCTACACCTTC
CASSLGGQGGGYTF
>19|-|TRBD1|TRBV4-1|TRBJ2-4
TGCGCCAGCAGCCCTGAGGGGGCAGGGGGCGGGATAGCCAAAAACATTCAGTACTTC
CASSPEGAGGGIAKNIQYF
>15|once|TRBD2|TRBV7-9|TRBJ2-1
TGTGCCAGCAGCCCCGGGACTAGCGGGGGCAATGAGCAGTTCTTC
CASSPGTSGGNEQFF
>15|-|-|TRBV5-1|TRBJ1-1
TGCGCCAGCACGGGGGGGTCAGGTCTGAACACTGAAGCTTTCTTT
CASTGGSGLNTEAFF
>15|few|TRBD1|TRBV5-5|TRBJ2-7
TGTGCCAGCAGCGCCGGGACAGGGGCCTCCTACGAGCAGTACTTC
CASSAGTGASYEQYF
>11|-|TRBD1|TRBV7-2|TRBJ2-1
TGTGCCAGCAGCTTCGGGGACAGGCAGGTCTTC
CASSFGDRQVF
>14|-|-|TRBV18|TRBJ2-3
TGTGCCAGCTCATACAGCACTAGCACAGATACGCAGTATTTT
CASSYSTSTDTQYF
>17|-|TRBD1|TRBV7-9|TRBJ1-1
TGTGCCAGCAGCCCCGGACAGGGCGTTCTCATGAACACTGAAGCTTTCTTT
CASSPGQGVLMNTEAFF
>11|-|-|TRBV30|TRBJ2-3
TGTGCCTGGACAGGGGGGGATACGCAGTATTTT
CAWTGGDTQYF
>13|-|-|TRBV18|TRBJ1-3
TGTGCCAGCTCACCGACAGGAGGAAACACCATATATTTT
CASSPTGGNTIYF
>13|-|-|TRBV7-7|TRBJ1-4
TGTGCTAGCAGCCCCCATGAGGGAGGGAAACTGTTTTTT
CASSPHEGGKLFF
>16|once|-|TRBV6-6|TRBJ1-1
TGTGCCAGCAGTTACGGAGAGGGACGGGGTGGGGCCGAAGCTTTCTTT
CASSYGEGRGGAEAFF
>13|-|-|TRBV11-2|TRBJ2-7
TGTGCCAGCAGCGCCACGACCTACTACGAGCAGTACTTC
CASSATTYYEQYF
>14|-|TRBD1|TRBV19|TRBJ1-4
TGTGCCAGTAGTGGCCGGACAGGGGGGAGAAAACTGTTTTTT
CASSGRTGGRKLFF
>14|-|-|TRBV7-2|TRBJ2-3
TGTGCCAGCAGCTTAGCTGGCCCCGCGAGGACGCAGTATTTT
CASSLAGPARTQYF
>13|-|-|TRBV5-1|TRBJ2-2
TGCGCCAGCAGCTCCCTCAGTGTCGGGGAGCTGTTTTTT
CASSSLSVGELFF
>12|few|-|TRBV30|TRBJ1-2
TGTGCCTGTAAGGGAGGGGTCTATGGCTACACCTTC
CACKGGVYGYTF
>11|-|-|TRBV10-2|TRBJ2-4
TGCGCCAGCAGTGCCTCAAACATTCAGTACTTC
CASSASNIQYF
>15|-|-|TRBV6-4|TRBJ2-1
TGTGCCAGCAGTGCCACTAGTAGCTCCTACAATGAGCAGTTCTTC
CASSATSSSYNEQFF
>18|-|TRBD2|TRBV6-4|TRBJ2-7
TGTGCCAGCAAGGGGTCCCTGGGACTAGCGGGGGGTTGGTACGAGCAGTACTTC
CASKGSLGLAGGWYEQYF
>13|-|-|TRBV6-5|TRBJ1-6
TGTGCCAGCAGTTACTCGGGGAATTCACCCCTCCACTTT
CASSYSGNSPLHF
>13|-|-|TRBV27|TRBJ1-1
TGTGCCAGCAGTTTTAGGCGAAGCACTGAAGCTTTCTTT
CASSFRRSTEAFF
>12|-|-|TRBV10-3|TRBJ2-3
TGTGCCATCCGGTCAGGGGCGGATACGCAGTATTTT
CAIRSGADTQYF
>15|-|TRBD1|TRBV4-1|TRBJ1-2
TGCGCCAGCAGGGATACAGGGGGCGGTGGCTATGGCTACACCTTC
CASRDTGGGGYGYTF
>12|-|-|TRBV7-8|TRBJ2-7
TGTGCCAGCAGTTTTACAGGGAGCGAGCAGTACTTC
CASSFTGSEQYF
>15|-|TRBD1|TRBV2|TRBJ1-2
TGTGCCAGCAGTCCAAGCCCGACAGGGAACTATGGCTACACCTTC
CASSPSPTGNYGYTF
>12|-|TRBD1|TRBV6-4|TRBJ1-2
TGTGCCAGCAGGGGACAGGGGAGCGGCTACACCTTC
CASRGQGSGYTF
>13|-|-|TRBV10-3|TRBJ1-1
TGTGCCATCAGTGAGGGGGGGACAACCGAAGCTTTCTTT
CAISEGGTTEAFF
>14|-|-|TRBV10-3|TRBJ1-5
TGTGCCATCAGTGACTCCTATAGCAATCAGCCCCAGCATTTT
CAISDSYSNQPQHF
>15|-|-|TRBV28|TRBJ1-5
TGTGCCAGCAGATCCACAGGGATTAGCAATCAGCCCCAGCATTTT
CASRSTGISNQPQHF
>14|once|-|TRBV27|TRBJ1-6
TGTGCCAGCAGTCCGGACCGGGAAAATTCACCCCTCCACTTT
CASSPDRENSPLHF
>14|-|-|TRBV10-2|TRBJ1-5
TGCGCCAGCAGTGCCCCAAGAGGGAATGGGCCCCAGCATTTT
CASSAPRGNGPQHF
>14|-|-|TRBV7-2|TRBJ2-1
TGTGCCAGCAGCTTAGAGAGTTCCTACAATGAGCAGTTCTTC
CASSLESSYNEQFF
>15|-|-|TRBV27|TRBJ1-4
TGTGCCAGCAGATCGGGGGGACCGGCTAATGAAAAACTGTTTTTT
CASRSGGPANEKLFF
>13|-|-|TRBV5-1|TRBJ1-6
TGCGCCAGCGGGGCCGTCTATAATTCACCCCTCCACTTT
CASGAVYNSPLHF
>14|few|-|TRBV6-5|TRBJ1-2
TGTGCCAGCAGTCGCGGCGGCGTCAACTATGGCTACACCTTC
CASSRGGVNYGYTF